This TCR beta chain appears in the sequencing data of a study of blood T cell repertoires in COVID-19. Overall study: Specimens from acute and convalescent COVID-19 originated in the United States, Italy and Spain.

Germline values: CDR1 SGHRS, CDR2 YFSETQ. V gave up 4 bases and J gave up 4 bases; unmatched junction bases: 10. The CDR3 has 16 residues. Here immunoSEQ multiplex PCR was the method, and the copy in TCRdb shows in-frame clones only, minus some. The data contain 60,000 to 65,000 clones, more than 75% of them singletons. Sequencing input: peripheral blood. This TCR came from a human donor in a cohort sampled during active COVID-19. The chain uses TRBV5-1 and TRBJ2-2; 7 nucleotides line up with TRBD2. As DNA, the CDR3 is TGCGCCAGCAGCAACATGGCGGGAGTCGGCACCGGGGAGCTGTTTTTT. Translation: CASSNMAGVGTGELFF. Based on the CDR3 plus reference TRBV5-1 and TRBJ2-2, the full variable domain is KAGVTQTPRYLIKTRGQQVTLSCSPISGHRSVSWYQQTPGQGLQFLFEYFSETQRNKGNFPGRFSGRQFSNSRSEMNVSTLELGDSALYLCASSNMAGVGTGELFFGEGSRLTVL.